The source of this TCR beta chain is a study of regulatory T cells in long-lasting Graves disease. Broader study findings: Favoring TRBV28, TRBJ1-2 and TRBJ2-5 was a feature seen in persistent disease. The persistent group shared 2,500 to 3,000 public clonotypes, more than the 950 to 1,000 shared by new patients.

This clonotype was found many times. Its antigen is as yet unknown. Regarding time point: newly diagnosed GD, antithyroid drugs for less than 3 months. PBMC RNA was the source of the TCR library. Construction of the TCR beta libraries employed iRepertoire HTBI primers in conjunction with Arm-PCR of CDR3 regions. TCRdb re-called the multiplex PCR reads with MiXCR, one entry per CDR3 protein. Here the sample spans 360,000 or so distinct CDR3 sequences, roughly a sixth being singletons. Germline CDR1 is SNHLY and CDR2 is FYNNEI. V was shortened by 2 bases and J by 8 bases, with 3 bases between the two germline ends. CDR3 length: 11 amino acids. These sequences were also reported in another study, on T cells in Graves' hyperthyroidism and ophthalmopathy. This second study notes: Pregnant or lactating patients were excluded, as were those with uncontrolled infection or other autoimmune disease. A set of HTBI primers served as the primers for a first-round RT-PCR of the TCR CDR3.

The TCR comes from a man aged 40-55 years with Graves disease. This sequence joins TRBV2 and TRBJ1-4; D gene uncertain. The source was peripheral blood mononuclear cells (PBMCs), collected at new diagnosis, from a patient treated with antithyroid drugs. The CDR3 reads CASSEREKLFF. CDR3 DNA sequence: TGTGCCAGCAGTGAAAGGGAAAAACTGTTTTTT.